This T cell receptor beta chain is drawn from a study of cytotoxic CD8 clonotypes in ibrutinib-treated CLL. On this clone itself: Its antigen remains unknown.

The ends were cut back, 5 bases at V and 0 bases at J, with 4 bases in the middle. The CDR3 has 13 residues. Germline V gene data show CDR1 as SNHLY and CDR2 as FYNNEI. Overall study findings and caveats: Pretreatment clonality was elevated relative to age-matched healthy donors and paralleled circulating CD8+ T-cell counts.

Clones were read by immunoSEQ multiplex PCR, and TCRdb kept only the in-frame ones, dropping some. The table lists about 68,000 clones, 90% of them singletons. This material consisted of PBMCs, taken after 12 months of ibrutinib treatment. This TCR was recovered from a human donor with chronic lymphocytic leukemia. The chain links TRBV2 to TRBJ1-4; D is ambiguous. DNA for the CDR3: TGTGCCAGCAGTAGGTCAACTAATGAAAAACTGTTTTTT. Translating gives CASSRSTNEKLFF. The full variable domain, rest sourced from reference TRBV2 and TRBJ1-4, is EPEVTQTPSHQVTQMGQEVILRCVPISNHLYFYWYRQILGQKVEFLVSFYNNEISEKSEIFDDQFSVERPDGSNFTLKIRSTKLEDSAMYFCASSRSTNEKLFFGSGTQLSVL.